This TCR beta chain came from a study of response to subunit inactivated influenza vaccine. TCRdb re-analysed the RT-PCR reads in MiXCR, keeping a single row per CDR3 protein. The table includes about 800,000 distinct CDR3 sequences, 21% detected once. Sequenced here: PBMCs from blood, sampled approximately 5 days after vaccination. This TCR derives from a man in his fifties or sixties who received an inactivated influenza vaccine.

Here the CDR3 reads CASSLALLAGVSQETQYF. The CDR3 coding sequence is TGTGCCAGCAGCTTAGCGCTCCTAGCGGGTGTCTCCCAAGAGACCCAGTACTTC. J is TRBJ2-5 and V is TRBV11-1; TRBD2 matches at 8 bases. Germline CDR1 SGHAT, CDR2 FQDESV (reference sequence). This CDR3 has 18 amino acids. The V gene end was trimmed by 0 bases and the J gene end by 1 base; junction bases not matched to a gene: 10.